The text below deals with one TCR beta chain. This entry belongs to a study of CD8 T cells in Susac syndrome. Patients with stable or active relapsing-remitting disease, all of them treatment-naive, made up the multiple sclerosis controls. The germline V gene encodes CDR1 MGHDK and CDR2 SYGVNS. This CDR3 contains 13 residues. V lost 8 bases and J 5 bases, leaving 16 bases between the germline ends. Reverse transcription of about 0.45 to 1 ug RNA was performed with random hexamers. An immunoSEQ multiplex PCR amplified TCR beta CDR3 over 54 Vbeta and 13 Jbeta. TCRdb called the immunoSEQ multiplex PCR reads again in MiXCR, with one record for every CDR3 protein. This sample carries approximately 130,000 distinct CDR3 sequences, approximately 89% of them seen once, and the ten largest clones take 0.24%.

The chain combines TRBV25-1 with TRBJ2-7; D is possibly TRBD1 (5 bases). The sequenced sample consisted of CD8+ T cells from PBMCs. The origin of this receptor is a human donor with multiple sclerosis. The DNA of the CDR3 is TGTGCCAGCTGCGCATTTTTAGGGGACGAGCAGTACTTC. Residues: CASCAFLGDEQYF.